These 23 T cell receptor beta chains were sequenced from one sample in a study of T-cell reconstitution after alpha-beta-depleted transplantation in children. As it was prepared, the TCRbeta library received unique molecular identifiers. Each CDR3 protein is one row after TCRdb ran MiXCR on the PCR reads. The top ten clones hold about 14% of a sample with around 600,000 distinct CDR3 sequences, 23% of them seen once. This specimen consisted of PBMCs, mostly from graft donor cells, obtained 360 days after TCRalphabeta/CD19-depleted stem cell transplant. These receptors were obtained from a boy in the first two years of life who had a stem cell transplant for acute myeloid leukemia, so the T cells may come from the graft donor.

This clonotype was counted between two and nine times. The CDR3 DNA is TGCAGCGTTGAAGGGCATACCTACGAGCAGTACTTC. Translation gives CSVEGHTYEQYF. J is TRBJ2-7 and V is TRBV29-1; unclear D gene. This CDR3 comprises 12 residues. Trimming took 1 base from V and 2 from J, leaving 6 bases between them. Germline V CDR1 and CDR2: SQVTM, ANQGSEA.

This clonotype has at least ten counts. V gene TRBV12-3 or TRBV12-4 combines with J gene TRBJ1-6, with 8 bases matching TRBD1. CDR3 length: 13 residues. V lost 3 bases, J lost 9 bases, and 1 base stayed unmatched. The CDR3 sequence: CASSFRGLSPLHF. The CDR3 DNA reads TGTGCCAGCAGTTTCAGGGGGCTTTCACCCCTCCACTTT.

There are many counts of this clonotype. The chain joins TRBV5-1 to TRBJ2-4; TRBD2 might be the D (5 bases). V was clipped by 4 bases and J by 0 bases, with 14 bases between them. Per germline, CDR1 SGHRS and CDR2 YFSETQ. This CDR3 region has 16 residues. The chain's CDR3 is CASSPWTSGAKNIQYF. The DNA for the CDR3 is TGCGCCAGCAGCCCGTGGACTTCCGGAGCCAAAAACATTCAGTACTTC.

This clonotype was seen more than once but under ten times. The rearrangement links TRBV12-3 or TRBV12-4 to TRBJ1-1; D ambiguous. Trimming took 1 base from V and 6 from J, leaving 12 bases between them. The CDR3 is 14 residues long. CDR3 coding DNA: TGTGCCAGCAGTTTAGGTATTGAGTTGCCTGAAGCTTTCTTT. This gives the protein CASSLGIELPEAFF.

This clonotype was detected many times. This chain uses TRBV9 with TRBJ2-7; D not certain. The V end lost 0 bases, the J end lost 2 bases, and 9 bases lay between the germline ends. This CDR3 has 14 amino acids. Germline V gives CDR1 SGDLS, CDR2 YYNGEE. The DNA for the CDR3 is TGTGCCAGCAGCGTAGAACCGGGCCCCTACGAGCAGTACTTC. It is translated as CASSVEPGPYEQYF. Based on the CDR3 plus reference TRBV9 and TRBJ2-7, the full variable domain is DSGVTQTPKHLITATGQRVTLRCSPRSGDLSVYWYQQSLDQGLQFLIQYYNGEERAKGNILERFSAQQFPDLHSELNLSSLELGDSALYFCASSVEPGPYEQYFGPGTRLTVT.

The V gene is TRBV6-5, the J gene TRBJ1-4, with D maybe TRBD1 (5 bases). The germline V gene has CDR1 MNHEY and CDR2 SVGAGI. With 10 bases removed from V and 6 bases from J, the gap between germline ends came to 9 bases. The CDR3 contains 11 residues. This CDR3 reads CATRGYEKLFF. In DNA, the CDR3 is TGTGCCACCCGGGGCTATGAAAAACTGTTTTTT.

This clonotype was recorded at least ten times. The rearrangement uses TRBV5-1 and TRBJ2-3; D unresolved. This CDR3 is built from 16 residues. In germline, CDR1 is SGHRS, CDR2 YFSETQ. V shed 4 bases and J shed 0 bases, with 15 bases lying between them. The CDR3 is CASSPNGIPSTDTQYF. The DNA for the CDR3 is TGCGCCAGCAGCCCGAATGGGATACCCAGCACAGATACGCAGTATTTT.

The chain uses TRBV10-3 and TRBJ1-2; D ambiguous. The CDR3 spans 12 residues. Germline V gene data show CDR1 as ENHRY and CDR2 as SYGVKD. The V and J ends lost 8 bases and 5 bases respectively, with 12 bases between them. The CDR3 nucleotides read TGTGCCATCGGGAAAGCGGGATATGGCTACACCTTC. This gives the protein CAIGKAGYGYTF.

This clonotype was found many times. This chain joins TRBV12-3 or TRBV12-4 and TRBJ2-7, with D tentatively TRBD2 (5 bases). The CDR3 is 16 residues long. V was shortened by 6 bases and J by 0 bases, with 18 bases between the two germline ends. The CDR3 is CASSRPRASSSYEQYF. CDR3 DNA sequence: TGTGCCAGCAGCCGCCCAAGGGCTAGCAGCTCCTACGAGCAGTACTTC.

This clonotype was seen more than once but under ten times. The chain uses TRBV20-1 and TRBJ1-4, with a tentative D call TRBD1 (6 bases). This CDR3 has 15 amino acids. V was shortened by 3 bases and J by 7 bases, with 18 bases between the two germline ends. CDR1 is DFQATT and CDR2 is SNEGSKA in the germline V gene (reference sequence). CDR3 sequence (DNA): TGCAGTGCTAGTCCATGGAGGGGGTCGAGTGAAAAACTGTTTTTT. Its protein is CSASPWRGSSEKLFF.

The sample holds many counts of this clonotype. V and J are TRBV18 and TRBJ2-5; no clear D. Trimming took off 2 bases at V and 4 bases at J, with 14 bases between the two ends. The CDR3 sequence is 15 residues long. Per germline, CDR1 KGHSH and CDR2 LQKENI. CDR3 nucleotides: TGTGCCAGCTCACCAAGTCCGTCCAGTCTAGAGACCCAGTACTTC. It yields the protein CASSPSPSSLETQYF.

The CDR3 DNA reads TGCGCCAGCAGCCCACATGCCGTCAGTTTGCCGCCCTACAATGAGCAGTTCTTC. Protein: CASSPHAVSLPPYNEQFF. The rearrangement uses TRBV5-1 and TRBJ2-1; unclear D gene. The CDR3 contains 18 residues. Germline V gene data show CDR1 as SGHRS and CDR2 as YFSETQ. V was shortened by 4 bases and J by 2 bases, with 22 bases between the two germline ends.

Ten or more counts support this clonotype. The gene calls are TRBV7-2 and TRBJ2-7; 9 positions agree with TRBD1. Germline assignment: CDR1 SGHTA and CDR2 FQGNSA. V lost 5 bases to trimming and J lost 4 bases; unmatched junction nucleotides: 9. The length of the CDR3 is 15 residues. CDR3: CASSGAGTGSYEQYF. In DNA form, the CDR3 reads TGTGCCAGCAGCGGGGCCGGGACAGGGTCTTACGAGCAGTACTTC.

The table lists this clonotype with many counts. The chain joins TRBV20-1 to TRBJ2-1; D is possibly TRBD1 (9 bases). Trimming removed 7 bases at V and 0 bases at J, with 16 bases between. Per germline, CDR1 DFQATT and CDR2 SNEGSKA (reference sequence). CDR3 length equals 15 residues. CDR3 sequence (DNA): TGCAGTGGCGCGGGGGGACAGGGCTCCTACAATGAGCAGTTCTTC. Translated, it gives CSGAGGQGSYNEQFF.

Many counts were recorded for this clonotype. The rearrangement joins TRBV7-6 to TRBJ2-2; D might be TRBD1 (5 bases). The germline V and J ends were trimmed by 5 bases and 0 bases, with 7 bases remaining between them. Per germline, CDR1 SGHVS and CDR2 FNYEAQ. The CDR3 is made up of 14 amino acids. The CDR3 DNA sequence: TGTGCCAGCAGCCGACAGTCGAACACCGGGGAGCTGTTTTTT. Its translation is CASSRQSNTGELFF.

This clonotype showed up just a few times. The rearrangement uses TRBV7-2 and TRBJ1-6; the D gene is possibly TRBD1 (6 bases). CDR1 and CDR2 (germline): SGHTA, FQGNSA. This CDR3 has 15 residues. The V and J ends lost 5 bases and 5 bases respectively, with 13 bases between them. The CDR3 sequence: CASSRTGSNNSPLHF. Written as DNA, the CDR3 is TGTGCCAGCAGCCGTACAGGGTCCAATAATTCACCCCTCCACTTT.

This clonotype was picked up a small number of times. The chain recombines TRBV29-1 with TRBJ2-5; 12 bases map to TRBD1. This CDR3 spans 14 amino acids. With V trimmed by 4 bases and J by 7 bases, 7 bases remained unmatched. CDR1 is SQVTM and CDR2 is ANQGSEA in the germline V gene. The CDR3 spells CSVVGTGGRVTQYF. In nucleotides, the CDR3 is TGCAGCGTTGTGGGGACAGGGGGCCGGGTGACCCAGTACTTC.

The J gene is TRBJ2-2, the V gene TRBV7-2; D is perhaps TRBD1 (5 bases). The CDR3 loop spans 14 amino acids. The germline V and J ends were trimmed by 2 bases and 5 bases, with 9 bases remaining between them. Germline V CDR1 and CDR2: SGHTA, FQGNSA. The CDR3 nucleotides read TGTGCCAGCAGCTTACTACAGGTTACCGGGGAGCTGTTTTTT. Encoded protein: CASSLLQVTGELFF.

This clonotype was observed many times. V is TRBV4-1 and J is TRBJ2-1; unclear D gene. Trimming removed 3 bases from V and 0 bases from J, with 3 bases in between. Germline CDR1 is MGHRA and CDR2 is YSYEKL. The CDR3 is 13 residues long. The CDR3 protein is CASSQISYNEQFF. CDR3 nucleotides: TGCGCCAGCAGCCAGATCTCCTACAATGAGCAGTTCTTC.

CDR3 protein: CASSLLGTDGYTF. The CDR3 DNA reads as TGTGCCAGCAGTTTATTAGGGACAGATGGCTACACCTTC. The chain combines TRBV28 with TRBJ1-2; 7 positions agree with TRBD1. V gave up 1 base and J gave up 6 bases; unmatched junction bases: 2. Germline lookup yields CDR1 MDHEN and CDR2 SYDVKM. This CDR3 is 13 amino acids long.

This sequence joins TRBV20-1 and TRBJ1-5, with D possibly matching TRBD1 (5 bases). V lost 2 bases to trimming and J lost 8 bases, with 16 bases between them. CDR1 is DFQATT, CDR2 SNEGSKA, per germline (reference sequence). This CDR3 region has 14 residues. The CDR3 region has the DNA TGCAGTGCTAGAACATCGGGACGGGGAAAGCCCCAGCATTTT. It is translated as CSARTSGRGKPQHF.

This clonotype has just a few counts. The chain's CDR3 is CAIRPGGGVGDTQYF. The DNA of the CDR3 is TGTGCCATCCGCCCCGGGGGGGGGGTTGGAGATACGCAGTATTTT. The rearrangement joins TRBV10-3 to TRBJ2-3; 8 bases are shared with TRBD2. The CDR3 runs 15 residues. In germline, CDR1 is ENHRY, CDR2 SYGVKD. The ends lost 8 bases at V and 5 bases at J; junction bases unmatched: 12.

The table lists this clonotype with a few counts. CDR3 loop: CSVENPGRMNTGELFF. CDR3 nucleotide sequence: TGCAGCGTTGAAAATCCCGGACGGATGAACACCGGGGAGCTGTTTTTT. The rearrangement uses TRBV29-1 and TRBJ2-2; no definite D call. Germline V lookup: CDR1 SQVTM, CDR2 ANQGSEA. The CDR3 contains 16 residues. The germline V and J ends were trimmed by 2 bases and 1 base, with 14 bases remaining between them.